Following are 16 T cell receptor beta chains from one sample sequenced in a study of blood T cell repertoires in COVID-19. Method: immunoSEQ multiplex PCR; TCRdb's copy keeps in-frame clones and lacks some. The sample has approximately 410,000 clones, roughly 85% seen once. The sample was peripheral blood. All receptors derive from a woman in her twenties or thirties with active or convalescent COVID-19.

This clone was detected once. The genes are TRBV2 and TRBJ2-7; TRBD1 matches 7 bases. This CDR3 region has 14 residues. Per the germline V gene, CDR1 is SNHLY and CDR2 is FYNNEI. Trimming cost V 6 bases and J 0 bases; bases outside gene matches: 5. This CDR3 reads CASSNRDSSYEQYF. Written as DNA, the CDR3 is TGTGCCAGCAGCAACCGGGACAGCTCCTACGAGCAGTACTTC.

The chain uses TRBV18 and TRBJ1-1; D uncertain. V lost 3 bases and J 0 bases, leaving 17 bases between the germline ends. Germline V gene lookup returns CDR1 KGHSH and CDR2 LQKENI. The CDR3 is 17 amino acids. The CDR3 DNA reads TGTGCCAGCTCACCGCTCGACTCTCGATTGATGAACACTGAAGCTTTCTTT. It translates to CASSPLDSRLMNTEAFF.

The CDR3 loop is CASSPHHDRERTLHF. In nucleotides, the CDR3 is TGTGCCAGCAGCCCGCACCACGACAGGGAAAGAACCCTCCACTTT. V gene TRBV7-8 combines with J gene TRBJ1-6, with TRBD1 identical over 7 bases. Trimming removed 5 bases from V and 14 bases from J; junction bases left unmatched: 15. Germline V gene lookup returns CDR1 SGHVS and CDR2 FQNEAQ. This CDR3 comprises 15 residues. Full variable domain (remainder filled in from reference TRBV7-8 and TRBJ1-6): GAGVSQSPRYKVAKRGQDVALRCDPISGHVSLFWYQQALGQGPEFLTYFQNEAQLDKSGLPSDRFFAERPEGSVSTLKIQRTQQEDSAVYLCASSPHHDRERTLHFGNGTRLTVT.

The chain uses TRBV10-3 and TRBJ2-1; TRBD2 is a possible D gene (6 bases). The CDR3 is 15 amino acids. Trimming shortened V by 3 bases and J by 3 bases, and 12 bases separated the two germline ends. Germline CDR1 ENHRY, CDR2 SYGVKD. The CDR3 DNA sequence: TGTGCCATCAGTGATTCGGGGGACCTCTACAATGAGCAGTTCTTC. Its translation: CAISDSGDLYNEQFF.

The chain recombines TRBV21-1 with TRBJ2-7; the table assigns TRBD1, which was not confirmed against the DNA. TRBV21-1 is a pseudogene. The CDR3 contains 11 residues. The DNA of the CDR3 is TGTGCCAGCAGCTACGGACAGGGGGCGCGAGTC. Encoded protein: CASSYGQGARV.

The chain employs TRBV3-1 (or the pseudogene TRBV3-2) and TRBJ1-2, with D hard to call. Trimming stripped 4 bases from V and 0 bases from J, with 12 bases between. Germline CDR1 is LGHDT and CDR2 is YNNKEL (reference sequence). The CDR3 runs 15 residues. CDR3: CASSPSKSANYGYTF. The CDR3 bases are TGTGCCAGCAGCCCGAGTAAATCGGCTAACTATGGCTACACCTTC.

This clone was seen a single time. This chain links TRBV7-7 with TRBJ1-5; D unclear. Trimming pared 5 bases from V and 2 bases from J, leaving 16 bases between. Germline assignment: CDR1 SSHAT and CDR2 FNYEAQ (reference sequence). CDR3 length equals 16 residues. The CDR3 sequence: CASSSVEGGRNQPQHF. The CDR3, as DNA: TGTGCCAGCAGCAGCGTCGAGGGTGGCCGCAATCAGCCCCAGCATTTT.

This sequence joins TRBV9 and TRBJ2-1; D not certain. Germline assignment: CDR1 SGDLS and CDR2 YYNGEE. V was clipped by 0 bases and J by 6 bases, with 7 bases between them. The CDR3 runs to 13 residues. The CDR3 is CASSVDRSNEQFF. The CDR3, as DNA: TGTGCCAGCAGCGTAGACCGGTCCAATGAGCAGTTCTTC. Complete variable domain (other parts from reference TRBV9 and TRBJ2-1): DSGVTQTPKHLITATGQRVTLRCSPRSGDLSVYWYQQSLDQGLQFLIQYYNGEERAKGNILERFSAQQFPDLHSELNLSSLELGDSALYFCASSVDRSNEQFFGPGTRLTVL.

The rearrangement joins TRBV27 to TRBJ2-7; 10 bases are a match to TRBD2. V was pared by 5 bases and J by 2 bases, with 3 bases of the junction left unmatched. The CDR3 has 14 residues. Looked up from germline, CDR1 is MNHEY and CDR2 is SMNVEV (reference sequence). The DNA of the CDR3 is TGTGCCAGCAGTCAGCGGGAGGGCCCCTACGAGCAGTACTTC. It yields the protein CASSQREGPYEQYF.

This clone came up once. V gene TRBV3-1 (or the pseudogene TRBV3-2) combines with J gene TRBJ2-7; D not resolved. Trimming pared 6 bases from V and 5 bases from J, leaving 20 bases between. Germline V CDR1 and CDR2: LGHDT, YNNKEL (reference sequence). This CDR3 has 15 residues. In DNA form, the CDR3 reads TGTGCCAGCAGACACTCCAGAGGCGGTTTGAACGAGCAGTACTTC. Its translation is CASRHSRGGLNEQYF.

The chain has TRBV30 and TRBJ2-1, with 7 bases fitting TRBD2. Germline V gives CDR1 GTSNPN, CDR2 SVGIG (reference sequence). The CDR3 contains 16 residues. V dropped 3 bases and J dropped 3; count of bases not matched to a gene: 11. CDR3 bases: TGTGCCTGGAGGGAGTTCGCAGGGACTATCTACAATGAGCAGTTCTTC. It yields the protein CAWREFAGTIYNEQFF.

J is TRBJ2-1 and V is TRBV6-5, with 7 bases that match TRBD2. CDR1 is MNHEY, CDR2 SVGAGI, per germline. J was trimmed by 7 bases and V by 6 bases; bases with no gene match: 9. The CDR3 is made up of 14 amino acids. CDR3 sequence: CASRRDYSTNEQFF. The CDR3 DNA is TGTGCCAGCAGAAGGGACTATTCGACGAATGAGCAGTTCTTC.

The chain has TRBV27 and TRBJ1-6; tentatively, D is TRBD1 (6 bases). Between the trimmed V and J ends, which lost 3 bases and 4 bases, there was a span of 7 bases. The germline V gene encodes CDR1 MNHEY and CDR2 SMNVEV (reference sequence). The CDR3 runs 14 residues. This CDR3 is CASSLRGYNSPLHF. The CDR3 DNA sequence: TGTGCCAGCAGTTTGAGGGGGTATAATTCACCCCTCCACTTT.

The chain links TRBV5-6 to TRBJ2-1; tentatively, D is TRBD1 (6 bases). CDR3 length: 14 residues. Trimming left V 0 bases short and J 9 bases short, with 13 bases between. The germline CDR1 and CDR2 sequences are SGHDT and YYEEEE. CDR3 region: CASSLVGAQSEQFF. The CDR3 DNA is TGTGCCAGCAGCTTGGTGGGGGCGCAGAGTGAGCAGTTCTTC.

A few counts support this clone. The J gene is TRBJ2-7, the V gene TRBV7-9, with D possibly matching TRBD1 (5 bases). This CDR3 has 13 amino acids. In germline, CDR1 is SEHNR, CDR2 FQNEAQ (reference sequence). Trimming took 1 base from V and 2 from J, leaving 6 bases between them. The CDR3 sequence: CASSLGGPYEQYF. The CDR3 DNA reads TGTGCCAGCAGCTTAGGGGGCCCCTACGAGCAGTACTTC.

The V call is TRBV19, the J call TRBJ2-7; 7 bases are shared with TRBD2. This CDR3 contains 16 residues. Per germline, CDR1 LNHDA and CDR2 SQIVND (reference sequence). Germline trimming cut 2 bases from V and 5 bases from J; bases unmatched to any gene: 12. The CDR3 nucleotides read TGTGCCAGTAGTATAACGGGCGGGACTAATTGGGACGAGCAGTACTTC. Translated: CASSITGGTNWDEQYF.